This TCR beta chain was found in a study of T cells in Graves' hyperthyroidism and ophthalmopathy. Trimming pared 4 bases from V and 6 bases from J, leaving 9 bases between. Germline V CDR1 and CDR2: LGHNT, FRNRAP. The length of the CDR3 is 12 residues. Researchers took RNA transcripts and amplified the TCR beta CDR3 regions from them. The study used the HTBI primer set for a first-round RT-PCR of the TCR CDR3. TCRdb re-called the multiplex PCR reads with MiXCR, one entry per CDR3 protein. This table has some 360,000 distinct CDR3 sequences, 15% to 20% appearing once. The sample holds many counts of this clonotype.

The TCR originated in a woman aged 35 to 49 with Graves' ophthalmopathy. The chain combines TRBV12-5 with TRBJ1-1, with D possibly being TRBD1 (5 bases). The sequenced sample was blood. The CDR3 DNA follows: TGTGCTAGTGGTTGGGGGGGAGCTGAAGCTTTCTTT. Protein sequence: CASGWGGAEAFF.